This is a list of T cell receptor beta chains from one sample in a study of cytomegalovirus exposure and HLA in healthy donors. The repertoire was sequenced with immunoSEQ multiplex PCR; TCRdb's copy has only in-frame clones and lacks some. Altogether 150,000 to 200,000 clones are present, 80% to 85% being singletons, with the ten largest covering about 5.7%. The sample comprised PBMCs. These receptors all come from a man aged 35-49 years in good health and CMV-seropositive. CDR3s include the opening cysteine and the closing phenylalanine or tryptophan. A D gene is named only where the DNA matches it firmly. Size values are once, few and many counts, or a class for expanded clones, and some rows have none.

j_call clone_size d_call v_call cdr3_nt cdr3_aa
TRBJ2-3 NA TRBD2 TRBV27 TGTGCCAGCAGTCAGGGACTAGCGGGGCCAGGAGATACGCAGTATTTT CASSQGLAGPGDTQYF
TRBJ1-2 NA TRBD1 TRBV6-1 TGTGCCAGCAGTGAAGACGGAGGGGGCAACTATGGCTACACCTTC CASSEDGGGNYGYTF
TRBJ2-7 NA NA TRBV29-1 TGCAGCGTTGGAATGTCAGCCTACGAGCAGTACTTC CSVGMSAYEQYF
TRBJ1-1 NA NA TRBV7-3 TGTGCCAGCAGCTTGACAGCGAACACTGAAGCTTTCTTT CASSLTANTEAFF
TRBJ1-5 NA NA TRBV5-6 TGTGCCAGCAGCTTTTCGAATCAGCCCCAGCATTTT CASSFSNQPQHF
TRBJ1-2 NA TRBD1 TRBV30 TGTGCCTGGAGTGTATCCCGTAGACAGGGAAGACCGCATGGCTACACCTTC CAWSVSRRQGRPHGYTF
TRBJ2-1 few TRBD1 TRBV19 TGTGCCAGTAGTGCCTCCGGGACAGGATACAATGAGCAGTTCTTC CASSASGTGYNEQFF
TRBJ2-5 NA TRBD2 TRBV13 TGTGCCAGCAGCCCCCAAGGTCTAGCGGGGGACCAAGAGACCCAGTACTTC CASSPQGLAGDQETQYF
TRBJ2-3 NA TRBD1 TRBV7-6 TGTGCCAGCAGTACGATAAGGGACAGGGGGACAGATACGCAGTATTTT CASSTIRDRGTDTQYF
TRBJ2-5 NA TRBD2 TRBV11-2 TGTGCCAGCAGCTCAACCCCGGGACTAGTTGAGACCCAGTACTTC CASSSTPGLVETQYF
TRBJ2-7 few TRBD1 TRBV13 TGTGCCAGCAGCTCGACAGGGGCCAACGCCTACGAGCAGTACTTC CASSSTGANAYEQYF